One and the same sample provided the 7 T cell receptor beta chains below, sequenced in a study of monozygotic twins with inflammatory bowel disease. TCRdb re-called the 5' RACE reads, yielding one record per CDR3 amino acid sequence without DNA. The table lists roughly 150,000 distinct CDR3 sequences. Sequencing used blood. These TCRs come from a human donor with ulcerative colitis or Crohn's disease, or a healthy co-twin of an affected twin (not recorded which).

This rearrangement joins TRBV6-2 or TRBV6-3 to TRBJ2-5; the D call from TCRdb, TRBD1, cannot be confirmed without DNA. Germline V gene lookup returns CDR1 MNHEY and CDR2 SVGEGT. This CDR3 is built from 16 residues. The CDR3 region is CASSYGWGRAQETQYF.

This sequence joins TRBV5-8 and TRBJ1-4; the D call from TCRdb, TRBD1, cannot be confirmed without DNA. This CDR3 is built from 18 residues. Looked up from germline, CDR1 is SGHTS and CDR2 is YDEGEE. CDR3 amino acids: CASSRGTAWNPTNEKLFF.

This chain links TRBV30 with TRBJ2-1; checking the TCRdb D call of TRBD2 is not possible without DNA. The CDR3 is 13 residues long. Germline V gene sequence: CDR1 GTSNPN, CDR2 SVGIG (reference sequence). CDR3 region: CAWSMGGTLEQFF.

The chain combines TRBV20-1 with TRBJ1-6. This CDR3 is built from 16 residues. Germline CDR1 reads DFQATT; CDR2 reads SNEGSKA (reference sequence). The CDR3 spells CSARVSSGRNNSPLHF.

The chain couples TRBV30 to TRBJ1-2. This CDR3 has 12 amino acids. Germline loops: CDR1 GTSNPN, CDR2 SVGIG (reference sequence). The CDR3 here is CAWGRGNYGYTF.

The V call is TRBV6-5, the J call TRBJ1-2; the TCRdb D gene call, TRBD1, has no DNA to confirm it. Germline CDR1 and CDR2: MNHEY and SVGAGI. The CDR3 has 13 residues. CDR3 sequence reads: CASSFEWGVEYTF.

The gene calls are TRBV7-2 and TRBJ1-6. Germline-derived CDR1 and CDR2 are SGHTA and FQGNSA. CDR3 length: 15 residues. The CDR3 spells CASSLWIAGNSPLHF.